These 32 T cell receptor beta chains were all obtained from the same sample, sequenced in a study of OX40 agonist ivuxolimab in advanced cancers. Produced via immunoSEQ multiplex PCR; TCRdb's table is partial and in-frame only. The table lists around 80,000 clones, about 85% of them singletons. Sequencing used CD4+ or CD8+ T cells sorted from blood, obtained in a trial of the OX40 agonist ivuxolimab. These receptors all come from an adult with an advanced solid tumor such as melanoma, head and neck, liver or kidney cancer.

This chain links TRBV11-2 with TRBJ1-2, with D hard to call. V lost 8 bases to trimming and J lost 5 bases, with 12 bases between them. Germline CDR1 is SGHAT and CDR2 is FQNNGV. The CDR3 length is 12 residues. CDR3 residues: CASRQEGYGYTF. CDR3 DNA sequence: TGTGCCAGCCGCCAAGAGGGTTATGGCTACACCTTC.

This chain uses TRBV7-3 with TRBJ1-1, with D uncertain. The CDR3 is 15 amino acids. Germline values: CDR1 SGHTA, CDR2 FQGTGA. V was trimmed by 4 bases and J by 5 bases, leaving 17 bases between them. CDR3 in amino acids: CASSSNAGVRTEAFF. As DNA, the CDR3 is TGTGCCAGCAGCTCCAACGCGGGTGTGAGGACTGAAGCTTTCTTT.

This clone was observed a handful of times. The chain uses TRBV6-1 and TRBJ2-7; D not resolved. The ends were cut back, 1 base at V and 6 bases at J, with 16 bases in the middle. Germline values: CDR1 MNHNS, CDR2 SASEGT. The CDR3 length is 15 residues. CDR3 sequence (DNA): TGTGCCAGCAGTGAAGACGGGTTGCTGGCGTCCGAGCAGTACTTC. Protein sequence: CASSEDGLLASEQYF.

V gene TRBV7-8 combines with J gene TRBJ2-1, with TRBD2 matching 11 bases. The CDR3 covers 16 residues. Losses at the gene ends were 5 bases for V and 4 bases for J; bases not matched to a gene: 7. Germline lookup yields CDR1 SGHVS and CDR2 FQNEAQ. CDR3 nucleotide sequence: TGTGCCAGCAGCGGGGGACTAGCGGAAAATTACAATGAGCAGTTCTTC. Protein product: CASSGGLAENYNEQFF. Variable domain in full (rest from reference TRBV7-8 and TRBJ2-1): GAGVSQSPRYKVAKRGQDVALRCDPISGHVSLFWYQQALGQGPEFLTYFQNEAQLDKSGLPSDRFFAERPEGSVSTLKIQRTQQEDSAVYLCASSGGLAENYNEQFFGPGTRLTVL.

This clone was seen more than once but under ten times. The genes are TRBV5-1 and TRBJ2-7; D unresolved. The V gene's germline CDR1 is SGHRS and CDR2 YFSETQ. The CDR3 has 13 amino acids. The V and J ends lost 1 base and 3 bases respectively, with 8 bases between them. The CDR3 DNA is TGCGCCAGCAGCTTGACGGTAGACTACGAGCAGTACTTC. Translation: CASSLTVDYEQYF. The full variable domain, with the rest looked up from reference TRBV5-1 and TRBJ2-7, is KAGVTQTPRYLIKTRGQQVTLSCSPISGHRSVSWYQQTPGQGLQFLFEYFSETQRNKGNFPGRFSGRQFSNSRSEMNVSTLELGDSALYLCASSLTVDYEQYFGPGTRLTVT.

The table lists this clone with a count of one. CDR3 bases: TGTGCCAGCAGCCGACTAGCGGGGGGTACCACAGATACGCAGTATTTT. Translation: CASSRLAGGTTDTQYF. The rearrangement joins TRBV2 to TRBJ2-3, with TRBD2 matching 13 bases. Germline-derived CDR1 and CDR2 are SNHLY and FYNNEI. The CDR3 length is 16 residues. V lost 6 bases to trimming and J lost 2 bases; unmatched junction nucleotides: 5.

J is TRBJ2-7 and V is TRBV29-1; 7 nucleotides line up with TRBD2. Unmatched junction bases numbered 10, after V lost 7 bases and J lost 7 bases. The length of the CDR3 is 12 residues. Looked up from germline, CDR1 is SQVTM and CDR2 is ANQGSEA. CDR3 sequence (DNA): TGCAGCGCCTCCAGTGGGAGGGGAGAGCAGTACTTC. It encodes CSASSGRGEQYF.

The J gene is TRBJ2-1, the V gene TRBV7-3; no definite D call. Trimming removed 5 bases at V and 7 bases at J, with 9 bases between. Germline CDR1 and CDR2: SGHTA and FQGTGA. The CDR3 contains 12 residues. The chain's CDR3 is CASSQSRNEQFF. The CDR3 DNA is TGTGCCAGCAGCCAGAGTAGAAATGAGCAGTTCTTC.

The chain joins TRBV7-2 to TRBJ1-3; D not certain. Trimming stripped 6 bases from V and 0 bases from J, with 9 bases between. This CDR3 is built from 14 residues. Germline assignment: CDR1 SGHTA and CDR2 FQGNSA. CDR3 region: CASRDSSSGNTIYF. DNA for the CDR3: TGTGCCAGCAGGGACTCGAGCTCTGGAAACACCATATATTTT.

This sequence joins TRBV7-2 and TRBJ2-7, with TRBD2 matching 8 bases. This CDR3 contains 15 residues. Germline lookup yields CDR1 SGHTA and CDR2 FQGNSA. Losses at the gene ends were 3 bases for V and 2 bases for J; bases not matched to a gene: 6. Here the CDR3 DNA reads TGTGCCAGCAGCTTTACACGGGGGGGAACCTACGAGCAGTACTTC. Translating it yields CASSFTRGGTYEQYF.

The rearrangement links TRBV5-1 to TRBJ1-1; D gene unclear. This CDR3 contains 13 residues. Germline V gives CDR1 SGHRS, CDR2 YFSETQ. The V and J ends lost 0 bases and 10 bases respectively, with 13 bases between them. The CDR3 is CASSLGGRTGAFF. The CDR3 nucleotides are TGCGCCAGCAGCTTGGGTGGGAGGACGGGAGCTTTCTTT.

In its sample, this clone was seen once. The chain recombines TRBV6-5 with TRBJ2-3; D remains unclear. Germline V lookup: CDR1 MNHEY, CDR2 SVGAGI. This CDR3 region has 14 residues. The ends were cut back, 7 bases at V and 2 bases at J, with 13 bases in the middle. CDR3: CASTPRRVTDTQYF. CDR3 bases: TGTGCCAGCACCCCAAGAAGGGTCACAGATACGCAGTATTTT.

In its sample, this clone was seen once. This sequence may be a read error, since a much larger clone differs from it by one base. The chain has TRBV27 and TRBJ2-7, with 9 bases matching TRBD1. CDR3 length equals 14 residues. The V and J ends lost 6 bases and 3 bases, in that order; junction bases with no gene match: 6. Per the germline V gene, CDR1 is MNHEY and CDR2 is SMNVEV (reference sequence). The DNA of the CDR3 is TGTGCCAGCAGCCCCGGGACAGGGCTCTACGAGCAGTACTTC. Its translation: CASSPGTGLYEQYF.

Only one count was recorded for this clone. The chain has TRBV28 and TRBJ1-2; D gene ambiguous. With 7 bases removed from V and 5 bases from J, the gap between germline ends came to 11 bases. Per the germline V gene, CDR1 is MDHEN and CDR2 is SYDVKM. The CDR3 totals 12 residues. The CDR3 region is CASTADIYGYTF. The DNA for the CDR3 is TGTGCCAGCACGGCAGACATTTATGGCTACACCTTC.

Written as DNA, the CDR3 is TGTGCCAGCAGCCCACCGACAGGGAGTTATGGCTACACCTTC. Amino acids: CASSPPTGSYGYTF. V usage is TRBV7-9 and J usage is TRBJ1-2, with 7 bases lining up with TRBD1. The V and J ends lost 5 bases and 5 bases, in that order; junction bases with no gene match: 8. Germline V gene data show CDR1 as SEHNR and CDR2 as FQNEAQ (reference sequence). The CDR3 totals 14 residues. Together with reference TRBV7-9 and TRBJ1-2, the CDR3 gives the full variable domain: DTGVSQNPRHKITKRGQNVTFRCDPISEHNRLYWYRQTLGQGPEFLTYFQNEAQLEKSRLLSDRFSAERPKGSFSTLEIQRTEQGDSAMYLCASSPPTGSYGYTFGSGTRLTVV.

Here the CDR3 reads CASSVRQGPSYNEQFF. In DNA form, the CDR3 reads TGTGCCAGCAGCGTTCGACAGGGACCTTCCTACAATGAGCAGTTCTTC. V usage is TRBV7-2 and J usage is TRBJ2-1, with 7 positions matching TRBD1. Germline V gives CDR1 SGHTA, CDR2 FQGNSA. V gave up 5 bases and J gave up 1 base; unmatched junction bases: 8. The CDR3 has 16 amino acids. Variable domain in full (rest from reference TRBV7-2 and TRBJ2-1): GAGVSQSPSNKVTEKGKDVELRCDPISGHTALYWYRQSLGQGLEFLIYFQGNSAPDKSGLPSDRFSAERTGGSVSTLTIQRTQQEDSAVYLCASSVRQGPSYNEQFFGPGTRLTVL.

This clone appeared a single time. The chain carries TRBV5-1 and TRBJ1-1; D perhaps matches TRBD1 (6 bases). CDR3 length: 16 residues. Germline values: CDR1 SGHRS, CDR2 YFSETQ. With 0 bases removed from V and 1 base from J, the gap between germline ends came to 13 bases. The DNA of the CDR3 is TGCGCCAGCAGCTTGGCGGGGGGCCGGGGGAACACTGAAGCTTTCTTT. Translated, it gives CASSLAGGRGNTEAFF.

Here the CDR3 DNA reads TGTGCCAGCAGATATGGGACCAACTCCTACAATGAGCAGTTCTTC. It codes for CASRYGTNSYNEQFF. The rearrangement links TRBV6-5 to TRBJ2-1; D might be TRBD1 or TRBD2, each matching 5 bases. V dropped 6 bases and J dropped 0 bases, with 12 bases sitting between them. The CDR3 is 15 residues long. Germline CDR1 is MNHEY and CDR2 is SVGAGI.

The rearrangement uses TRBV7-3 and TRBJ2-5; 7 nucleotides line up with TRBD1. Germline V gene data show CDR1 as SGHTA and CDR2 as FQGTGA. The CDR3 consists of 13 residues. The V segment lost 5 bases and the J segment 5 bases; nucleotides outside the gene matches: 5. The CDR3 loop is CASSRQGWETQYF. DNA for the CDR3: TGTGCCAGCAGCCGACAGGGTTGGGAGACCCAGTACTTC.

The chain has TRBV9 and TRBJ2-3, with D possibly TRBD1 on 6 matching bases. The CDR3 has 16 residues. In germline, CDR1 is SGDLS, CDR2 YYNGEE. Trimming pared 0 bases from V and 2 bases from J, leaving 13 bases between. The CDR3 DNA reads TGTGCCAGCAGCGTAGAAGGACAGTGGTACACAGATACGCAGTATTTT. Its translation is CASSVEGQWYTDTQYF.

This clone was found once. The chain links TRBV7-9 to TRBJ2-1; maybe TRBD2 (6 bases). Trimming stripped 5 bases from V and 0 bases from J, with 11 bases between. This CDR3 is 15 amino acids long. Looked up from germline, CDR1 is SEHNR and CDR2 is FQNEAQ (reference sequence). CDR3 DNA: TGTGCCAGCAGCCCCTGGAGGGGCTCCTACAATGAGCAGTTCTTC. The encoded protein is CASSPWRGSYNEQFF. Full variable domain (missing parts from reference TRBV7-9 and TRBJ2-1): DTGVSQNPRHKITKRGQNVTFRCDPISEHNRLYWYRQTLGQGPEFLTYFQNEAQLEKSRLLSDRFSAERPKGSFSTLEIQRTEQGDSAMYLCASSPWRGSYNEQFFGPGTRLTVL.

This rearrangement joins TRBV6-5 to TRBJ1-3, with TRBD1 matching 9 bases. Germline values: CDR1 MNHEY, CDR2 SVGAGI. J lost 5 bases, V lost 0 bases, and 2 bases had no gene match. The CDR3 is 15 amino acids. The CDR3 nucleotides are TGTGCCAGCAGTTACTCCGGACAGGGGCGAAACACCATATATTTT. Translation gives CASSYSGQGRNTIYF.

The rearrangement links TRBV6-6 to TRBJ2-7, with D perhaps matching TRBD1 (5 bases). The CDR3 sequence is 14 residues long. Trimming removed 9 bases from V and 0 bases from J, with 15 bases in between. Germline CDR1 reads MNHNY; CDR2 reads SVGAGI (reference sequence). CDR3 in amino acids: CASIQDPNSYEQYF. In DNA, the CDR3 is TGTGCCAGTATACAGGACCCAAACTCCTACGAGCAGTACTTC.

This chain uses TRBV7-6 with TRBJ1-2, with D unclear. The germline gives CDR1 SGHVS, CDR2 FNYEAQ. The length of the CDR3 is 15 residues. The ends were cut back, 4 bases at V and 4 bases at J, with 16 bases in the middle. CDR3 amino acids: CASSSRRTNRYGYTF. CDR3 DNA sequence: TGTGCCAGCAGCTCCCGACGAACGAATCGCTATGGCTACACCTTC.

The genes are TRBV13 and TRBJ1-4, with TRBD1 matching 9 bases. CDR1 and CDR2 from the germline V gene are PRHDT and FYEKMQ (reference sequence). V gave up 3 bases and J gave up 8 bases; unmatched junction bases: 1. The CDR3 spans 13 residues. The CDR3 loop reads CASSLTGGEKLFF. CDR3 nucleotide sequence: TGTGCCAGCAGCTTGACAGGGGGGGAAAAACTGTTTTTT.

In DNA, the CDR3 is TGCGCCAGCAGCCCTGCTGGACAGTTCAATCAGCCCCAGCATTTT. This codes for CASSPAGQFNQPQHF. V usage is TRBV5-1 and J usage is TRBJ1-5; perhaps TRBD1 as D (6 bases). Trimming removed 4 bases from V and 3 bases from J, with 14 bases in between. In germline, CDR1 is SGHRS, CDR2 YFSETQ. This CDR3 spans 15 amino acids.

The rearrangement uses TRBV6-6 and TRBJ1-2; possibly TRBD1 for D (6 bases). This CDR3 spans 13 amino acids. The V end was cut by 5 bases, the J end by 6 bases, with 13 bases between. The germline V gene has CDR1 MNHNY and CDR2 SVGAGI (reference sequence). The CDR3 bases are TGTGCCAGCAGTCTACAGGGATACGATGGCTACACCTTC. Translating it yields CASSLQGYDGYTF.

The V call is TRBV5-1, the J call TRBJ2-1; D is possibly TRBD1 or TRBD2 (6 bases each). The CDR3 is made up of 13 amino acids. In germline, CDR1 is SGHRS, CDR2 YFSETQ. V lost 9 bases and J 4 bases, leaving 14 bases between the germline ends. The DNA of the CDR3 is TGCGCCACACGGGGGCAGGATTACAATGAGCAGTTCTTC. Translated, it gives CATRGQDYNEQFF. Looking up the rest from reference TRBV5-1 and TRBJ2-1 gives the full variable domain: KAGVTQTPRYLIKTRGQQVTLSCSPISGHRSVSWYQQTPGQGLQFLFEYFSETQRNKGNFPGRFSGRQFSNSRSEMNVSTLELGDSALYLCATRGQDYNEQFFGPGTRLTVL.

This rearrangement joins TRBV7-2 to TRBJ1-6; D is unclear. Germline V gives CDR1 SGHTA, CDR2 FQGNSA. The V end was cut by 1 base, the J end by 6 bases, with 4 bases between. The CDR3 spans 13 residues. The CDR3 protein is CASSLGLNSPLHF. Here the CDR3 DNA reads TGTGCCAGCAGCTTAGGGCTTAATTCACCCCTCCACTTT.

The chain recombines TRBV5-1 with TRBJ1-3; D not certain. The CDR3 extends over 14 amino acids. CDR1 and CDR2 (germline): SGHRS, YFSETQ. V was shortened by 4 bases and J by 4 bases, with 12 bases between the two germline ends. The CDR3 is CASSTEFTGNTIYF. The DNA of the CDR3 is TGCGCCAGCAGCACCGAGTTTACCGGAAACACCATATATTTT.

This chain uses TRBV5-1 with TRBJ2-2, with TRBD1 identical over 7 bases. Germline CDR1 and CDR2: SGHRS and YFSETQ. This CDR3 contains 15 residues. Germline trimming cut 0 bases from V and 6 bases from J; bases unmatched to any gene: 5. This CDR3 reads CASSLGAGGPGELFF. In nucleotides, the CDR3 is TGCGCCAGCAGCTTGGGGGCAGGGGGACCCGGGGAGCTGTTTTTT.

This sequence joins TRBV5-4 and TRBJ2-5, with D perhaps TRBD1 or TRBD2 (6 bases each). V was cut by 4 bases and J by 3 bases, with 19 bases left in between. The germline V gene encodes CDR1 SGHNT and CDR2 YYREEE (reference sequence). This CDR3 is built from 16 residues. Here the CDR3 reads CASSPMGALAKETQYF. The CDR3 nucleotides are TGTGCCAGCAGCCCAATGGGGGCACTAGCCAAAGAGACCCAGTACTTC.